A single sample gave rise to the 27 T cell receptor beta chains below, sequenced in a study of STAT5B mutations in CD4+ large granular lymphocyte leukemia (dated by TCRdb to the early 2020s). Library creation used the immunoSEQ multiplex PCR assay. TCRdb retrieved this table from immuneACCESS and kept in-frame rearrangements only. Not all clones are present; in checked studies, unresolved V genes account for under half, and no reason is known for the remainder. The sample table records around 33,000 clones; 69% of these occur just once. The ten biggest clones cover 2.5% to 3% of the sample. Sequenced material: CD4+ T cells from blood buffy coats. These receptors were obtained from a human donor in good health.

This sequence joins TRBV11-3 and TRBJ2-1; D unclear. Trimming pared 5 bases from V and 7 bases from J, leaving 15 bases between. The CDR3 runs 14 residues. CDR1 SGHNT and CDR2 YENEEA come from the germline V gene. In nucleotides, the CDR3 is TGTGCCAGCAGCCCGGGTCCGGAGATGAATGAGCAGTTCTTC. It codes for CASSPGPEMNEQFF.

The rearrangement uses TRBV27 and TRBJ2-6; the match to TRBD1 covers 7 bases. Germline lookup yields CDR1 MNHEY and CDR2 SMNVEV (reference sequence). Trimming at V came to 5 bases and at J to 0 bases, leaving 4 bases not matched to a gene. The CDR3 runs 16 residues. This CDR3 is CASSRDRNSGANVLTF. DNA for the CDR3: TGTGCCAGCAGTCGGGACAGAAACTCTGGGGCCAACGTCCTGACTTTC.

This sequence joins TRBV30 and TRBJ2-1; 7 bases line up with TRBD2. Trimming removed 4 bases from V and 4 bases from J; junction bases left unmatched: 13. The CDR3 runs 16 residues. Per the germline V gene, CDR1 is GTSNPN and CDR2 is SVGIG (reference sequence). CDR3 nucleotide sequence: TGTGCCTGGACCCTTAATAAGCGGGGAGAGTACAATGAGCAGTTCTTC. The encoded protein is CAWTLNKRGEYNEQFF.

V usage is TRBV5-1 and J usage is TRBJ2-1; the D gene could be TRBD1 or TRBD2 (5 bases each). Looked up from germline, CDR1 is SGHRS and CDR2 is YFSETQ. The CDR3 is 16 amino acids. Trimming shortened V by 2 bases and J by 2 bases, and 14 bases separated the two germline ends. The chain's CDR3 is CASSFGPGRTYNEQFF. The CDR3 DNA is TGCGCCAGCAGCTTTGGCCCGGGACGAACCTACAATGAGCAGTTCTTC.

The rearrangement joins TRBV5-1 to TRBJ1-4; 8 bases line up with TRBD1. V was pared by 4 bases and J by 0 bases, with 2 bases of the junction left unmatched. This CDR3 is built from 15 residues. Germline CDR1 reads SGHRS; CDR2 reads YFSETQ. This CDR3 reads CASSPGQATNEKLFF. The DNA for the CDR3 is TGCGCCAGCAGCCCGGGACAGGCAACTAATGAAAAACTGTTTTTT.

The chain employs TRBV4-3 and TRBJ2-7; 9 nucleotides match TRBD2. CDR1 and CDR2 (germline): LGHNA, YSLEER. Trimming removed 1 base from V and 3 bases from J; junction bases left unmatched: 7. The CDR3 spans 16 residues. CDR3 sequence (DNA): TGCGCCAGCAGCCAAGGATCAGGGACTAGCTTCTACGAGCAGTACTTC. It translates to CASSQGSGTSFYEQYF.

The V call is TRBV23-1, the J call TRBJ1-2, with D uncertain. TRBV23-1 is given ORF status, its function remaining uncertain. The CDR3 is made up of 10 amino acids. V was pared by 10 bases and J by 12 bases, with 15 bases between. CDR3 sequence: CAIPVKRNTF. The CDR3 DNA is TGCGCCATCCCCGTAAAACGAAACACCTTC.

The V and J genes are TRBV30 and TRBJ1-2; D call uncertain. CDR1 GTSNPN and CDR2 SVGIG come from the germline V gene (reference sequence). Between the trimmed V and J ends, which lost 0 bases and 2 bases, there was a span of 13 bases. The length of the CDR3 is 15 residues. CDR3 sequence (DNA): TGTGCCTGGAGTGTTGGGTTGGGTAAAAACTATGGCTACACCTTC. Amino acids: CAWSVGLGKNYGYTF.

As DNA, the CDR3 is TGTGCCAGCAGCTTCTCCAGGGCTAACTATGGCTACACCTTC. The encoded protein is CASSFSRANYGYTF. The chain uses TRBV7-2 and TRBJ1-2; D might be TRBD1 (5 bases). Germline loops: CDR1 SGHTA, CDR2 FQGNSA. V lost 3 bases and J lost 0, with 8 bases in between. This CDR3 is 14 amino acids long.

V gene TRBV4-2 combines with J gene TRBJ1-2, with D perhaps TRBD1 (5 bases). CDR1 and CDR2 from the germline V gene are LGHNA and YNFKEQ. Trimming shortened V by 4 bases and J by 4 bases, and 19 bases separated the two germline ends. The CDR3 is 16 amino acids. CDR3 sequence reads: CASSPPRGQGGYGYTF. The CDR3 DNA reads as TGTGCCAGCAGCCCCCCCCGAGGGCAGGGCGGCTATGGCTACACCTTC.

V and J are TRBV29-1 and TRBJ1-2, with unresolved D. Germline V CDR1 and CDR2: SQVTM, ANQGSEA. The V gene lost 6 bases and the J gene lost 2 bases, with 10 bases spanning the gap. This CDR3 is 12 amino acids long. The CDR3, as DNA: TGCAGCGTCACCGACGCAAACTATGGCTACACCTTC. Its protein is CSVTDANYGYTF.

This clone was counted a few times. The chain couples TRBV30 to TRBJ1-5; D call uncertain. Trimming cost V 2 bases and J 0 bases, with 5 bases left between them. This CDR3 spans 13 amino acids. Germline V gene data show CDR1 as GTSNPN and CDR2 as SVGIG (reference sequence). DNA of the CDR3: TGTGCCTGGAGTCCGGGTAGCAATCAGCCCCAGCATTTT. It yields the protein CAWSPGSNQPQHF.

The CDR3 protein is CASSVGLAGVEQFF. Written as DNA, the CDR3 is TGTGCCAGCAGCGTAGGACTAGCGGGGGTTGAGCAGTTCTTC. This sequence joins TRBV9 and TRBJ2-1, with 12 bases identical to TRBD2. The ends lost 0 bases at V and 9 bases at J; junction bases unmatched: 1. Germline loops: CDR1 SGDLS, CDR2 YYNGEE. CDR3 size: 14 residues.

V gene TRBV27 combines with J gene TRBJ2-5, with 16 bases identical to TRBD2. Losses at the gene ends were 4 bases for V and 5 bases for J; bases not matched to a gene: 7. The CDR3 sequence is 17 residues long. CDR1 is MNHEY and CDR2 is SMNVEV in the germline V gene (reference sequence). The CDR3 coding sequence is TGTGCCAGCAGTTCCCCGGGACTAGCGGGGGGGCCGGAGACCCAGTACTTC. Protein sequence: CASSSPGLAGGPETQYF.

The chain couples TRBV7-2 to TRBJ2-4; D might be TRBD1 (5 bases). The CDR3 has 14 amino acids. The germline gives CDR1 SGHTA, CDR2 FQGNSA. V lost 2 bases and J lost 9, with 14 bases in between. The CDR3, as DNA: TGTGCCAGCAGCTTACTCGGGCCTCAGGGCATTCAGTACTTC. Protein sequence: CASSLLGPQGIQYF.

The J gene is TRBJ2-7, the V gene TRBV30; D may match TRBD1 or TRBD2 (6 bases each). Germline assignment: CDR1 GTSNPN and CDR2 SVGIG (reference sequence). The length of the CDR3 is 15 residues. V gave up 5 bases and J gave up 4 bases, with 21 bases separating them. The CDR3 DNA reads TGTGCCTGGCAACCACGCCGGCAGGGGAGGTACGAGCAGTACTTC. Its translation: CAWQPRRQGRYEQYF.

The chain uses TRBV19 and TRBJ2-7; D is unclear. The V end was cut by 3 bases, the J end by 2 bases, with 8 bases between. The CDR3 loop spans 13 amino acids. Per germline, CDR1 LNHDA and CDR2 SQIVND (reference sequence). CDR3 region: CASSMRFAYEQYF. Written as DNA, the CDR3 is TGTGCCAGTAGTATGAGGTTTGCCTACGAGCAGTACTTC.

The rearrangement uses TRBV7-2 and TRBJ2-7; the match to TRBD1 covers 7 bases. The CDR3 is made up of 15 amino acids. V lost 5 bases and J lost 2; bases outside the gene matches: 9. Germline V gene sequence: CDR1 SGHTA, CDR2 FQGNSA. The CDR3 DNA reads TGTGCCAGCAGCCCTAAGACAGGGTTGCCCTACGAGCAGTACTTC. This sequence encodes CASSPKTGLPYEQYF.

V usage is TRBV20-1 and J usage is TRBJ1-4; D gene ambiguous. The CDR3 consists of 11 residues. CDR1 and CDR2 from the germline V gene are DFQATT and SNEGSKA (reference sequence). V dropped 4 bases and J dropped 0 bases, with 0 bases sitting between them. CDR3 coding DNA: TGCAGTGCTACAACTAATGAAAAACTGTTTTTT. Translated, it gives CSATTNEKLFF.

The chain carries TRBV15 and TRBJ2-5, with unresolved D. V gave up 0 bases and J gave up 4 bases, with 6 bases separating them. Germline V gives CDR1 LNHNV, CDR2 YYDKDF (reference sequence). The CDR3 extends over 13 amino acids. This CDR3 reads CATSRDVLETQYF. The CDR3 DNA reads as TGTGCCACCAGCAGAGATGTTTTAGAGACCCAGTACTTC. The whole variable domain, remainder taken from reference TRBV15 and TRBJ2-5, is DAMVIQNPRYQVTQFGKPVTLSCSQTLNHNVMYWYQQKSSQAPKLLFHYYDKDFNNEADTPDNFQSRRPNTSFCFLDIRSPGLGDTAMYLCATSRDVLETQYFGPGTRLLVL.

This clone was recorded a few times. The chain combines TRBV7-6 with TRBJ1-2; tentatively, D is TRBD1 (6 bases). The CDR3 is 13 residues long. CDR1 is SGHVS and CDR2 is FNYEAQ in the germline V gene. Trimming left V 5 bases short and J 5 bases short, with 12 bases between. This chain's CDR3 is CASSPGQTYGYTF. In DNA, the CDR3 is TGTGCCAGCAGCCCTGGACAGACGTATGGCTACACCTTC.

The CDR3 loop is CASSQTGNNQPQHF. The CDR3 DNA is TGTGCCAGCAGCCAAACGGGGAACAATCAGCCCCAGCATTTT. The V call is TRBV27, the J call TRBJ1-5, with D unclear. Trimming left V 6 bases short and J 3 bases short, with 12 bases between. Germline assignment: CDR1 MNHEY and CDR2 SMNVEV (reference sequence). There are 14 residues in the CDR3.

The chain is built from TRBV30 and TRBJ1-2; D is possibly TRBD1 (5 bases). The V end was cut by 7 bases, the J end by 4 bases, with 13 bases between. This CDR3 region has 12 residues. The germline gives CDR1 GTSNPN, CDR2 SVGIG (reference sequence). The DNA for the CDR3 is TGTGCCTCTTGGGGGGTGCTCTATGGCTACACCTTC. This gives the protein CASWGVLYGYTF.

This clone occurred a few times. The rearrangement joins TRBV2 to TRBJ1-5; maybe TRBD1 (5 bases). The CDR3 covers 13 residues. Germline V lookup: CDR1 SNHLY, CDR2 FYNNEI. V was clipped by 5 bases and J by 7 bases, with 12 bases between them. Here the CDR3 DNA reads TGTGCCAGCAGTTCAGGGAACGGCCAGCCCCAGCATTTT. Encoded protein: CASSSGNGQPQHF.

V usage is TRBV5-1 and J usage is TRBJ2-7, with D perhaps TRBD1 or TRBD2 (5 bases each). V lost 0 bases to trimming and J lost 2 bases, with 18 bases between them. Germline V gives CDR1 SGHRS, CDR2 YFSETQ. The length of the CDR3 is 17 residues. CDR3 sequence reads: CASSLGGDVGAPYEQYF. The CDR3 nucleotides read TGCGCCAGCAGCTTGGGAGGGGACGTGGGAGCCCCCTACGAGCAGTACTTC.

This clone was recorded a few times. The chain joins TRBV6-1 to TRBJ2-7; D is perhaps TRBD2 (5 bases). The V gene lost 2 bases and the J gene lost 11 bases, with 16 bases spanning the gap. Per the germline V gene, CDR1 is MNHNS and CDR2 is SASEGT. The CDR3 consists of 13 residues. As DNA, the CDR3 is TGTGCCAGCAGTGAACTTAGACTACCCCCTGAGTACTTC. It codes for CASSELRLPPEYF.

The gene calls are TRBV7-2 and TRBJ2-3, with D perhaps TRBD1 or TRBD2 (6 bases each). V lost 2 bases, J lost 4 bases, and 7 bases lay in between. CDR1 SGHTA and CDR2 FQGNSA come from the germline V gene. The CDR3 consists of 13 residues. For the CDR3, the DNA is TGTGCCAGCAGCTTACGGGGGCCAGATACGCAGTATTTT. Translating gives CASSLRGPDTQYF.